This section outlines one T cell receptor (beta chain) sequence together with its context. The antigen remains undetermined. Caucasian, healthy and from Russia, the donors were aged between about 6 and 90. PBMCs, at least 6 million per sample, were isolated. The entry originates in a study of blood T cells in healthy people across ages. Notes on the study in general: More naive CD4+ cells and higher diversity marked long-lived donors relative to aged donors. Measured against age, TCR beta diversity per million T cells decreased in a roughly linear manner.

The authors ran a second PCR of 7 to 11 cycles using a sample-barcoded 5' primer and a J-beta primer mix. One entry per CDR3 protein, called by TCRdb with MiXCR from the 5' RACE reads. The table lists around 320,000 distinct CDR3 sequences, roughly a quarter of them singletons. V trimming: 7 bases; J trimming: 11 bases; junction bases outside the gene matches: 10. This CDR3 contains 12 residues. The germline CDR1 and CDR2 sequences are SGHTA and FQGNSA. The sample consisted of blood. The chain joins TRBV7-2 to TRBJ1-1; 7 nucleotides line up with TRBD1. The receptor's source is a woman in her 70s in good health. CDR3 sequence: CASNRGGGGAFF. The CDR3, as DNA: TGTGCCAGCAATAGAGGGGGCGGCGGGGCTTTCTTT.